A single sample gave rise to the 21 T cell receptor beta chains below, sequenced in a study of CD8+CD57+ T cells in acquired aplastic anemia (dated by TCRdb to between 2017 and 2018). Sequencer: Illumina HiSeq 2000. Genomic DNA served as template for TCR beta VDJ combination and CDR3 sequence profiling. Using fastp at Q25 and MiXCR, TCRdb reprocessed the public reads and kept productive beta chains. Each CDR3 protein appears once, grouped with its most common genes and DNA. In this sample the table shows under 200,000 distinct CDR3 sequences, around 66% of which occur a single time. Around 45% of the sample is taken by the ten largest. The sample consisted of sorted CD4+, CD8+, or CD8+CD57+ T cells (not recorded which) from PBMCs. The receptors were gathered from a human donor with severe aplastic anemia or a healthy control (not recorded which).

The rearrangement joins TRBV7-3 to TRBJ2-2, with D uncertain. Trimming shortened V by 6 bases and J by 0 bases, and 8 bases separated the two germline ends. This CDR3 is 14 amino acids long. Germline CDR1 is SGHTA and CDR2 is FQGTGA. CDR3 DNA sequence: TGTGCCAGCAGTTTCGGACCGAACACCGGGGAGCTGTTTTTT. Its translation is CASSFGPNTGELFF.

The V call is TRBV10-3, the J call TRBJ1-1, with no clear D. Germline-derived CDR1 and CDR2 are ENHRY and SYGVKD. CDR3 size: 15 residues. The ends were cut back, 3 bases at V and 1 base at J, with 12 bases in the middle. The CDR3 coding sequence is TGTGCCATCAGTGAAGTGGCAGGTTCGAACACTGAAGCTTTCTTT. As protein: CAISEVAGSNTEAFF.

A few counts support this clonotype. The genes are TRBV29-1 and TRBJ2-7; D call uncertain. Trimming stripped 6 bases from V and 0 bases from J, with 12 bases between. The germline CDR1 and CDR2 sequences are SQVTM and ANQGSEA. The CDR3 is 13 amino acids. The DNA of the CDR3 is TGCAGCGTCCACTTTCGTAGCTCCTACGAGCAGTACTTC. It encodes CSVHFRSSYEQYF.

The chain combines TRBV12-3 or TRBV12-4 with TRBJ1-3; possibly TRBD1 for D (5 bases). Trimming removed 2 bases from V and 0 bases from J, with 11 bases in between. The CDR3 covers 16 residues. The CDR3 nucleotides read TGTGCCAGCAGTTTACGGGGGAGATCCTCTGGAAACACCATATATTTT. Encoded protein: CASSLRGRSSGNTIYF.

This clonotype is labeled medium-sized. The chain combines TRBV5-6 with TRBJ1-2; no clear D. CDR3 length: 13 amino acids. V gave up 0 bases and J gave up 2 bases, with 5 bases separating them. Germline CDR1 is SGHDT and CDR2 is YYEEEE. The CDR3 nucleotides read TGTGCCAGCAGCTTGGCTGGGAACTATGGCTACACCTTC. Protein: CASSLAGNYGYTF.

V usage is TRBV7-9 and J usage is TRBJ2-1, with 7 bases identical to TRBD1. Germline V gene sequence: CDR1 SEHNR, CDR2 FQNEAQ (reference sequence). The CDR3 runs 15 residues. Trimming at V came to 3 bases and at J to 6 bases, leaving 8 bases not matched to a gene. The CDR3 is CASSLRGGARNEQFF. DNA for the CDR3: TGTGCCAGCAGCTTGAGAGGGGGCGCCCGCAATGAGCAGTTCTTC.

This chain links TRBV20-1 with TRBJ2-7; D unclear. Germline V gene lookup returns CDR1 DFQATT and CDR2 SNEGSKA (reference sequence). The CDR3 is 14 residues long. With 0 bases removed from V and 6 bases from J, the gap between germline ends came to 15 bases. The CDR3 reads CSARDSSSSLEQYF. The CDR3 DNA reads TGCAGTGCTAGAGATAGTTCATCTAGTCTCGAGCAGTACTTC.

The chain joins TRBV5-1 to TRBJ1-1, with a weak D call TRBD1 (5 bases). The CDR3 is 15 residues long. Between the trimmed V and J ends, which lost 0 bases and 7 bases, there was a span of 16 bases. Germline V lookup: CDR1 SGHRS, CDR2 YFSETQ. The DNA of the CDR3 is TGCGCCAGCAGCTTGGGAGTCGGGGGGTACGGTGAAGCTTTCTTT. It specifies CASSLGVGGYGEAFF.

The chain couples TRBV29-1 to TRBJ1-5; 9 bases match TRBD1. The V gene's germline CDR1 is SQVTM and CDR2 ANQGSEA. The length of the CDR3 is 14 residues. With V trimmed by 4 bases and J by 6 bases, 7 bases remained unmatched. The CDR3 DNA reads TGCAGCGTTGCAGACAGGGGGGTCGGTCAGCCCCAGCATTTT. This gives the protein CSVADRGVGQPQHF.

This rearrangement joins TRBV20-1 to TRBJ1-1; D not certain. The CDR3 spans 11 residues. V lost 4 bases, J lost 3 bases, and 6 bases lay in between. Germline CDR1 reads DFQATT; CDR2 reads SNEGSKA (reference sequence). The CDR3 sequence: CSATGYTEAFF. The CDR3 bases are TGCAGTGCTACCGGGTACACTGAAGCTTTCTTT.

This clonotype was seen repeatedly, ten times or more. The CDR3 spells CASSSYRDREQYF. For the CDR3, the DNA is TGTGCCAGCAGCAGCTACCGGGACAGGGAGCAGTACTTC. The chain couples TRBV7-6 to TRBJ2-7; 8 bases agree with TRBD1. Germline CDR1 SGHVS, CDR2 FNYEAQ. The CDR3 totals 13 residues. V was clipped by 5 bases and J by 7 bases; unmatched bases: 7.

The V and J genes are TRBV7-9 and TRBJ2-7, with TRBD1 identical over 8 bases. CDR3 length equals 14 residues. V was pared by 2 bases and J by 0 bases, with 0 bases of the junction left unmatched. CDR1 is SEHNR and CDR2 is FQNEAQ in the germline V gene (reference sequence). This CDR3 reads CASSLTGGSYEQYF. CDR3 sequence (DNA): TGTGCCAGCAGCTTAACAGGGGGCTCCTACGAGCAGTACTTC.

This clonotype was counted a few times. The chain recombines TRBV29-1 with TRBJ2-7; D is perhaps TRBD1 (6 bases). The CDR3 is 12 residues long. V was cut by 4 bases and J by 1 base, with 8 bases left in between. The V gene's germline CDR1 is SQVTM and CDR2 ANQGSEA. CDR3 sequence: CSVGTVSYEQYF. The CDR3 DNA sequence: TGCAGCGTTGGGACAGTATCCTACGAGCAGTACTTC.

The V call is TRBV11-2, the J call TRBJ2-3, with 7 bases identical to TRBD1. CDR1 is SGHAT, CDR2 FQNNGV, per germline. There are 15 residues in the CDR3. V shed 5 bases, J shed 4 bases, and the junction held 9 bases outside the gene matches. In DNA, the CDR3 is TGTGCCAGCAGCATAGGGTGGCAGGGGGCAGATACGCAGTATTTT. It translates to CASSIGWQGADTQYF.

The CDR3 sequence: CASPSEIYLAGRNRINTGELFF. CDR3 coding DNA: TGTGCCAGCCCTAGCGAGATCTACCTAGCGGGACGAAACCGTATTAACACCGGGGAGCTGTTTTTT. The chain is built from TRBV18 and TRBJ2-2, with 9 nucleotides matching TRBD2. The CDR3 length is 22 residues. V gave up 8 bases and J gave up 2 bases; unmatched junction bases: 27. Germline CDR1 KGHSH, CDR2 LQKENI.

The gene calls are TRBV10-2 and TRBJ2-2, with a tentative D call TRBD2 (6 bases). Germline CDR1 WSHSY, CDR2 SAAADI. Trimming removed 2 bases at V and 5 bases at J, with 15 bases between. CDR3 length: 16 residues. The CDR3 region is CASSEPGAWGTGELFF. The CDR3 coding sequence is TGCGCCAGCAGTGAGCCGGGAGCCTGGGGGACCGGGGAGCTGTTTTTT.

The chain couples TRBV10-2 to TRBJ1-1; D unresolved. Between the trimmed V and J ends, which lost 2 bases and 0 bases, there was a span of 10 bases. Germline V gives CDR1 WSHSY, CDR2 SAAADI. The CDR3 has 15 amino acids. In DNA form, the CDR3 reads TGCGCCAGCAGTGAGGGGGTAGGTATGAACACTGAAGCTTTCTTT. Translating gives CASSEGVGMNTEAFF.

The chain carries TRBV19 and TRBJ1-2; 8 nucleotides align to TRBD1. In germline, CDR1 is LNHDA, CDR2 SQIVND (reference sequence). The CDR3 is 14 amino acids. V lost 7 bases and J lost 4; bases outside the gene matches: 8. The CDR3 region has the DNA TGTGCCAGTACCAGACAGGGGTCTAGCTATGGCTACACCTTC. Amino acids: CASTRQGSSYGYTF. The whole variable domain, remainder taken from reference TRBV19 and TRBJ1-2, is DGGITQSPKYLFRKEGQNVTLSCEQNLNHDAMYWYRQDPGQGLRLIYYSQIVNDFQKGDIAEGYSVSREKKESFPLTVTSAQKNPTAFYLCASTRQGSSYGYTFGSGTRLTVV.

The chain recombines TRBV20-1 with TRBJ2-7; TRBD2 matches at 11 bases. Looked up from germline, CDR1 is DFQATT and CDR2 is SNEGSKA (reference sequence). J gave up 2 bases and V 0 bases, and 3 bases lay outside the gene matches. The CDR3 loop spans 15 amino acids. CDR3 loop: CSARELAGVPYEQYF. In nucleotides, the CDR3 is TGCAGTGCTAGAGAACTAGCGGGAGTTCCCTACGAGCAGTACTTC.

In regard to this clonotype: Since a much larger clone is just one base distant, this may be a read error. For the CDR3, the DNA is TGTGCCACCAGTGATTTAGTGCTCAATGAGCAGTTCTTC. Translated, it gives CATSDLVLNEQFF. V and J are TRBV24-1 and TRBJ2-1, with D uncertain. This CDR3 has 13 residues. In germline, CDR1 is KGHDR, CDR2 SFDVKD. Trimming pared 1 base from V and 6 bases from J, leaving 6 bases between.

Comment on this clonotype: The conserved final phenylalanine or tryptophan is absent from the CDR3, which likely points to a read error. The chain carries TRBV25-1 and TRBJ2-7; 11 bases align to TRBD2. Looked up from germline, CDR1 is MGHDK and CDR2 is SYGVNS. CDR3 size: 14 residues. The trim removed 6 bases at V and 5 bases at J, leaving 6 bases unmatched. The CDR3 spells CASRGLAGGDEQYS. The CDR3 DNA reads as TGTGCCAGCAGGGGGCTAGCGGGGGGTGACGAGCAGTACTCC.